A selection of T cell receptor beta chains follows, all from one sample in a study of blood T cell repertoires in COVID-19. Data came from immunoSEQ multiplex PCR; TCRdb stores just in-frame clones and leaves some out. Here the sample spans fewer than 200,000 clones, 70% to 90% being singletons. The specimen was peripheral blood. These TCRs come from a man aged 55 to 70 with active or convalescent COVID-19. CDR3s include the opening cysteine and the closing phenylalanine or tryptophan. The D gene is left open where the match is weak. Expanded clones are given a class, and other clones once, few, many or no size at all.

TRBJ2-3 - - TRBV7-8 TGTGCCAGCAGCTTAGTAATAGCGCACACAGATACGCAGTATTTT CASSLVIAHTDTQYF
TRBJ2-1 - - TRBV7-7 TGTGCCAGCAGCTTAACGACAGGCCATGAGCAGTTCTTC CASSLTTGHEQFF
TRBJ1-5 - TRBD1 TRBV2 TGTGCCAGCAGGACGACAGGGGTTAGCAATCAGCCCCAGCATTTT CASRTTGVSNQPQHF
TRBJ1-3 - - TRBV6-5 TGTGCCAGCAGTTACTCGGAAGGGGCCTCTGGAAACACCATATATTTT CASSYSEGASGNTIYF
TRBJ1-6 - - TRBV9 TGTGCCAGCAGCGTAGATGAGTATTCACCCCTCCACTTT CASSVDEYSPLHF
TRBJ1-1 - TRBD1 TRBV5-1 TGCGCCAGCAGCTTGGCCCTACAGGGGGGGACAGGCACTGAAGCTTTCTTT CASSLALQGGTGTEAFF
TRBJ2-2 - - TRBV2 TGTGCTCCTGGGTGGCCCAGACAGACGAACACCGGGGAGCTGTTTTTT CAPGWPRQTNTGELFF
TRBJ1-1 - TRBD1 TRBV19 TGTGCCAGTAGTAGGCAGGGGGTAGTAACTGAAGCTTTCTTT CASSRQGVVTEAFF
TRBJ1-1 - - TRBV2 TGTGCCAGCAAACAGGACAGGAACACTGAAGCTTTCTTT CASKQDRNTEAFF
TRBJ1-1 - - TRBV7-2 TGTGCCAGCAGCCAAGCGTCGTGGCCCACTGAAGCTTTCTTT CASSQASWPTEAFF
TRBJ1-5 - - TRBV6-5 TGTGCCAGCTGGGGGGGAGGAGGGGCCCAGCATTTT CASWGGGGAQHF
TRBJ1-3 - TRBD1 TRBV27 TGTGCCAGCAGGCTCACCGGGACAGGGGGCGGAAACACCATATATTTT CASRLTGTGGGNTIYF
TRBJ1-4 - - TRBV19 TGTGCCAGTAAGTCGCCGCAGGCGTCTAATGAAAAACTGTTTTTT CASKSPQASNEKLFF
TRBJ1-2 - TRBD1 TRBV19 TGTGCCAGTAGTTGGGACAGCCCCTATGGCTACACCTTC CASSWDSPYGYTF
TRBJ1-2 - - TRBV15 TGTGCCACCAAAAGATGGTCGGGAAACAGGGCCGAGGGCTACACCTTC CATKRWSGNRAEGYTF
TRBJ1-4 - TRBD1 TRBV3-1/TRBV3-2 TGTGCCAGCAGCCCCCACTCTCTGACAGGGTCGGGGGAAAAACTGTTTTTT CASSPHSLTGSGEKLFF
TRBJ1-3 few - TRBV19 TGTGCCAGTAGCCTACAGGGCAGCTCTGGAAACACCATATATTTT CASSLQGSSGNTIYF
TRBJ2-5 - TRBD2 TRBV19 TGTGCCAGTAGTAGGGGGGGGTTAGAGACCCAGTACTTC CASSRGGLETQYF
TRBJ1-2 - - TRBV6-1 TGTGCCAGCAGTGAACAGGGCAGGGGCGACGGCTATGGCTACACCTTC CASSEQGRGDGYGYTF
TRBJ1-1 once TRBD1 TRBV6-1 TGTGCCAGCAGTGAGGGACAGCCGGTCGACACTGAAGCTTTCTTT CASSEGQPVDTEAFF
TRBJ2-1 few - TRBV6-5 TGTGCCAGCAGGACTAACCGGGATACATACAATGAGCAGTTCTTC CASRTNRDTYNEQFF
TRBJ2-2 - - TRBV5-1 TGCGCCAGCAGCACAGGAGCGAACACCGGGGAGCTGTTTTTT CASSTGANTGELFF
TRBJ2-7 - - TRBV4-1 TGCGCCAGCAGCCAAGAAAAAACAGGAGTGTCCTACGAGCAGTACTTC CASSQEKTGVSYEQYF
TRBJ1-5 - - TRBV6-5 TGTGCCAGCAGTTCCCAACAGGGCCTTGGAAATCAGCCCCAGCATTTT CASSSQQGLGNQPQHF
TRBJ2-4 once - TRBV18 TGTGCCAGCTCACCCGAGGGAAACATTCAGTACTTC CASSPEGNIQYF
TRBJ2-7 - - TRBV6-5 TGTGCCAGCAGTTCCCCTAGGCAGGGGTCGTACGAGCAGTACTTC CASSSPRQGSYEQYF